These 21 T cell receptor beta chains share one sample of origin, sequenced in a study of cytomegalovirus exposure and HLA in healthy donors. Primers: 60 Vbeta forward and 13 Jbeta reverse. Profiled with immunoSEQ multiplex PCR; TCRdb holds only in-frame clones, not every one. The profile covers fewer than 100,000 clones, with over 60% appearing a single time and approximately 6.5% taken by the ten largest. Specimen: PBMCs. These receptors came from a female donor in good health and CMV-seronegative.

This sequence joins TRBV18 and TRBJ1-1; D unresolved. This CDR3 region has 14 residues. Germline V gene data show CDR1 as KGHSH and CDR2 as LQKENI. Deletions cut 6 bases from V and 8 bases from J, with 19 bases between. The CDR3 reads CASSPSGPLSEAFF. Here the CDR3 DNA reads TGTGCCAGCTCGCCTTCTGGCCCCTTGTCCGAAGCTTTCTTT.

The V and J genes are TRBV11-1 and TRBJ2-5; tentatively, D is TRBD2 (6 bases). This CDR3 comprises 17 residues. V was pared by 0 bases and J by 3 bases, with 17 bases between. CDR1 SGHAT and CDR2 FQDESV come from the germline V gene (reference sequence). For the CDR3, the DNA is TGTGCCAGCAGCTTAGCCGGTTTAGGGGACTGGAAAGAGACCCAGTACTTC. This translates into CASSLAGLGDWKETQYF.

The chain links TRBV28 to TRBJ2-1, with a weak D call TRBD1 (5 bases). V shed 3 bases and J shed 4 bases, with 13 bases lying between them. This CDR3 has 15 residues. Germline values: CDR1 MDHEN, CDR2 SYDVKM. CDR3 loop: CASSLGDSPYNEQFF. The DNA for the CDR3 is TGTGCCAGCAGTTTGGGTGACAGCCCTTACAATGAGCAGTTCTTC.

The sample holds one count of this clone. One end of the junction does not line up with germline, which may come from a read error. The gene calls are TRBV7-7 and TRBJ2-5; the match to TRBD2 covers 8 bases. The CDR3 has 15 amino acids. Looked up from germline, CDR1 is SSHAT and CDR2 is FNYEAQ (reference sequence). CDR3 residues: CASSYGSGSGETQYF. The CDR3 DNA reads as TGTGCTAGCAGCTACGGGAGCGGGAGTGGAGAGACCCAGTACTTC.

The chain couples TRBV2 to TRBJ1-1; 8 nucleotides align to TRBD1. The CDR3 extends over 15 amino acids. CDR1 and CDR2 (germline): SNHLY, FYNNEI. The ends lost 4 bases at V and 4 bases at J; junction bases unmatched: 8. The CDR3 region is CASSGQGTTSTEAFF. The CDR3 bases are TGTGCCAGCAGTGGACAGGGGACCACAAGCACTGAAGCTTTCTTT.

The V call is TRBV7-9, the J call TRBJ1-1, with 8 bases fitting TRBD1. CDR1 and CDR2 from the germline V gene are SEHNR and FQNEAQ (reference sequence). J was trimmed by 5 bases and V by 5 bases; bases with no gene match: 7. This CDR3 is 14 amino acids long. The CDR3 DNA reads as TGTGCCAGCAGCCCGACAGGGGTTTCTACTGAAGCTTTCTTT. Protein sequence: CASSPTGVSTEAFF.

The DNA for the CDR3 is TGCGCCAGCAGTCCCGGACAGGGAAACACCGGGGAGCTGTTTTTT. This sequence encodes CASSPGQGNTGELFF. The chain couples TRBV23-1 to TRBJ2-2; TRBD1 aligns across 8 bases. TRBV23-1 counts as an open reading frame of uncertain function. The CDR3 sequence is 15 residues long. Trimming took 4 bases from V and 2 from J; bases not matched to a gene: 3.

The CDR3 sequence: CASSLTGGLGGYTF. In DNA, the CDR3 is TGTGCCAGCAGCTTGACAGGAGGTCTTGGCGGCTACACCTTC. The rearrangement uses TRBV7-2 and TRBJ1-2, with D perhaps matching TRBD1 (6 bases). The V gene's germline CDR1 is SGHTA and CDR2 FQGNSA. V lost 3 bases and J lost 8, with 16 bases in between. The CDR3 is made up of 14 amino acids.

The chain combines TRBV19 with TRBJ1-1, with D possibly matching TRBD1 (5 bases). CDR3 size: 14 residues. Trimming stripped 9 bases from V and 0 bases from J, with 14 bases between. Germline assignment: CDR1 LNHDA and CDR2 SQIVND (reference sequence). The CDR3 sequence: CASRRQKMNTEAFF. In DNA, the CDR3 is TGTGCCAGCAGAAGACAGAAAATGAACACTGAAGCTTTCTTT.

The rearrangement links TRBV11-2 to TRBJ2-5; D may be TRBD1 (6 bases). Germline values: CDR1 SGHAT, CDR2 FQNNGV. V lost 1 base to trimming and J lost 4 bases, with 13 bases between them. CDR3 length equals 15 residues. For the CDR3, the DNA is TGTGCCAGCAGCTTAGGGACAGTGGGCGGAGAGACCCAGTACTTC. This encodes CASSLGTVGGETQYF. The whole variable domain, remainder taken from reference TRBV11-2 and TRBJ2-5, is EAGVAQSPRYKIIEKRQSVAFWCNPISGHATLYWYQQILGQGPKLLIQFQNNGVVDDSQLPKDRFSAERLKGVDSTLKIQPAKLEDSAVYLCASSLGTVGGETQYFGPGTRLLVL.

The rearrangement links TRBV5-1 to TRBJ1-2, with TRBD1 identical over 7 bases. This CDR3 has 18 amino acids. Germline assignment: CDR1 SGHRS and CDR2 YFSETQ. Unmatched junction bases numbered 19, after V lost 4 bases and J lost 4 bases. The CDR3 sequence is CASSPEGQSVLPPYGYTF. Here the CDR3 DNA reads TGCGCCAGCAGCCCCGAGGGACAGTCAGTCTTACCCCCCTATGGCTACACCTTC.

The chain combines TRBV6-4 with TRBJ2-1, with TRBD2 matching over 8 bases. Trimming at V came to 5 bases and at J to 0 bases, leaving 6 bases not matched to a gene. This CDR3 has 16 residues. Per the germline V gene, CDR1 is MRHNA and CDR2 is SNTAGT. The CDR3 is CASSPLAGGSYNEQFF. The CDR3 nucleotides are TGTGCCAGCAGTCCCTTGGCGGGGGGCTCCTACAATGAGCAGTTCTTC.

J is TRBJ1-4 and V is TRBV19; D uncertain. Germline V CDR1 and CDR2: LNHDA, SQIVND (reference sequence). Deletions cut 5 bases from V and 7 bases from J, with 11 bases between. CDR3 length equals 13 residues. Written as DNA, the CDR3 is TGTGCCAGTAGTCCCCAAGGGAGTGAAAAACTGTTTTTT. This codes for CASSPQGSEKLFF.

This chain connects TRBV4-1 to TRBJ2-7, with D uncertain. CDR1 is MGHRA, CDR2 YSYEKL, per germline. V was trimmed by 0 bases and J by 4 bases, leaving 7 bases between them. The CDR3 covers 13 residues. This CDR3 is CASSQDYSYEQYF. The CDR3 nucleotides read TGCGCCAGCAGCCAAGATTACTCGTACGAGCAGTACTTC.

The chain has TRBV7-2 and TRBJ1-3; D is uncertain. Germline CDR1 reads SGHTA; CDR2 reads FQGNSA. The CDR3 length is 15 residues. With 5 bases removed from V and 0 bases from J, the gap between germline ends came to 11 bases. CDR3 loop: CASSREGNSGNTIYF. CDR3 in DNA: TGTGCCAGCAGCCGGGAGGGCAACTCTGGAAACACCATATATTTT.

V usage is TRBV27 and J usage is TRBJ2-7; 9 bases agree with TRBD2. Germline V gene lookup returns CDR1 MNHEY and CDR2 SMNVEV (reference sequence). V shed 4 bases, J shed 4 bases, and the junction held 11 bases outside the gene matches. The length of the CDR3 is 16 residues. The CDR3 reads CASSSLAGAYAYEQYF. DNA of the CDR3: TGTGCCAGCAGTTCCTTAGCGGGAGCCTACGCTTACGAGCAGTACTTC.

The CDR3 is CASSPGTGLYEQYF. The CDR3 region has the DNA TGTGCCAGCTCACCGGGGACAGGTTTATACGAGCAGTACTTC. The V and J genes are TRBV18 and TRBJ2-7; 8 bases line up with TRBD1. CDR3 length equals 14 residues. The V gene end was trimmed by 3 bases and the J gene end by 4 bases; junction bases not matched to a gene: 5. CDR1 is KGHSH, CDR2 LQKENI, per germline.

This clone appeared a single time. The chain carries TRBV18 and TRBJ2-7, with TRBD2 matching over 9 bases. This CDR3 is built from 17 residues. Trimming removed 3 bases from V and 4 bases from J; junction bases left unmatched: 13. Germline V lookup: CDR1 KGHSH, CDR2 LQKENI. The CDR3 DNA sequence: TGTGCCAGCTCACCCCCTAGCGGGGCCTCCCGGGGATACGAGCAGTACTTC. Its translation: CASSPPSGASRGYEQYF. Using reference TRBV18 and TRBJ2-7 for the parts outside the CDR3, the full variable domain is NAGVMQNPRHLVRRRGQEARLRCSPMKGHSHVYWYRQLPEEGLKFMVYLQKENIIDESGMPKERFSAEFPKEGPSILRIQQVVRGDSAAYFCASSPPSGASRGYEQYFGPGTRLTVT.

V gene TRBV29-1 combines with J gene TRBJ1-2; D gene ambiguous. Per the germline V gene, CDR1 is SQVTM and CDR2 is ANQGSEA. The CDR3 runs 14 residues. Between the trimmed V and J ends, which lost 4 bases and 1 base, there was a span of 13 bases. The CDR3 protein is CSVVIDGSNYGYTF. The CDR3 coding sequence is TGCAGCGTTGTAATTGATGGGAGTAACTATGGCTACACCTTC.

The chain has TRBV5-8 and TRBJ1-2, with D possibly being TRBD1 (6 bases). Per the germline V gene, CDR1 is SGHTS and CDR2 is YDEGEE. The CDR3 has 13 amino acids. V lost 4 bases to trimming and J lost 4 bases, with 11 bases between them. CDR3 loop: CASSHTDSYGYTF. For the CDR3, the DNA is TGTGCCAGCAGCCATACGGACAGCTATGGCTACACCTTC.

The rearrangement links TRBV7-8 to TRBJ2-7; 7 bases are shared with TRBD1. Germline lookup yields CDR1 SGHVS and CDR2 FQNEAQ. The CDR3 is made up of 13 amino acids. The trim removed 8 bases at V and 2 bases at J, leaving 6 bases unmatched. Here the CDR3 DNA reads TGTGCCAGCTGCCGGGACAGAACCTACGAGCAGTACTTC. Translation: CASCRDRTYEQYF.